A selection of T cell receptor beta chains follows, all from one sample in a study of blood T cell repertoires in COVID-19. Repertoires were generated with immunoSEQ multiplex PCR, while TCRdb's copy carries only in-frame clones and drops some. The sample records about 70,000 clones, roughly four fifths being singletons. The sample taken for sequencing was peripheral blood. The receptor source for this set is a man in his thirties or forties with COVID-19, enrolled during active disease. CDR3s include the opening cysteine and the closing phenylalanine or tryptophan. D genes are given only for firm matches. The listing skips clone size in some rows; elsewhere it reads once, few, many or a size class.

j_gene: TRBJ2-1; abundance: -; v_gene: TRBV9; d_gene: -; CDR3aa: CASSLRYNEQFF; CDR3nt: TGTGCCAGCAGCCTCAGGTACAATGAGCAGTTCTTC
j_gene: TRBJ1-5; abundance: -; v_gene: TRBV11-2; d_gene: -; CDR3aa: CASSAGRGLGQPQHF; CDR3nt: TGTGCCAGCAGCGCCGGCCGGGGGTTAGGGCAGCCCCAGCATTTT
j_gene: TRBJ1-5; abundance: -; v_gene: TRBV25-1; d_gene: -; CDR3aa: CASSESGGAVYSNQPQHF; CDR3nt: TGTGCCAGCAGTGAATCGGGGGGGGCGGTATATAGCAATCAGCCCCAGCATTTT
j_gene: TRBJ2-3; abundance: -; v_gene: TRBV27; d_gene: -; CDR3aa: CASSLGGGTDTQYF; CDR3nt: TGTGCCAGCAGTTTAGGAGGAGGAACAGATACGCAGTATTTT
j_gene: TRBJ1-2; abundance: -; v_gene: TRBV7-9; d_gene: -; CDR3aa: CASSLALGARHGYTF; CDR3nt: TGTGCCAGCAGCTTAGCATTGGGGGCGCGGCATGGCTACACCTTC
j_gene: TRBJ2-7; abundance: -; v_gene: TRBV6-5; d_gene: TRBD2; CDR3aa: CASTVGLAGTYEQYF; CDR3nt: TGTGCCAGCACCGTGGGACTAGCGGGAACCTACGAGCAGTACTTC
j_gene: TRBJ1-6; abundance: -; v_gene: TRBV28; d_gene: -; CDR3aa: CASSLDSGSTLHF; CDR3nt: TGTGCCAGCAGTTTAGATTCGGGGTCCACCCTCCACTTT
j_gene: TRBJ1-2; abundance: once; v_gene: TRBV6-5; d_gene: -; CDR3aa: CASSYSTAGSYGYTF; CDR3nt: TGTGCCAGCAGTTACTCGACGGCCGGGAGTTATGGCTACACCTTC
j_gene: TRBJ2-4; abundance: -; v_gene: TRBV5-1; d_gene: -; CDR3aa: CASSLGGLDIQYF; CDR3nt: TGCGCCAGCAGCTTGGGAGGCCTAGACATTCAGTACTTC
j_gene: TRBJ2-1; abundance: once; v_gene: TRBV7-3; d_gene: TRBD2; CDR3aa: CASSSGTRGDEQFF; CDR3nt: TGTGCCAGCAGCTCCGGGACTAGAGGCGATGAGCAGTTCTTC
j_gene: TRBJ1-2; abundance: -; v_gene: TRBV30; d_gene: -; CDR3aa: CAWTALGLTYGYTF; CDR3nt: TGTGCCTGGACCGCTCTGGGGCTAACTTATGGCTACACCTTC
j_gene: TRBJ1-5; abundance: few; v_gene: TRBV15; d_gene: -; CDR3aa: CATSRGRGNQPQHF; CDR3nt: TGTGCCACCAGCAGAGGTCGAGGCAATCAGCCCCAGCATTTT
j_gene: TRBJ2-5; abundance: -; v_gene: TRBV2; d_gene: TRBD1; CDR3aa: CASRGQGNQETQYF; CDR3nt: TGTGCCAGCAGGGGACAGGGCAACCAAGAGACCCAGTACTTC
j_gene: TRBJ2-1; abundance: -; v_gene: TRBV4-3; d_gene: TRBD2; CDR3aa: CASSPYRAGSSDEQFF; CDR3nt: TGCGCCAGCAGCCCATATAGAGCGGGGTCGTCCGATGAGCAGTTCTTC
j_gene: TRBJ2-4; abundance: -; v_gene: TRBV2; d_gene: TRBD1; CDR3aa: CASSGQGENIQYF; CDR3nt: TGTGCCAGCAGTGGACAGGGGGAAAACATTCAGTACTTC
j_gene: TRBJ1-4; abundance: -; v_gene: TRBV5-4; d_gene: TRBD1; CDR3aa: CASKEVGGRGRGKLFF; CDR3nt: TGTGCCAGCAAGGAGGTTGGAGGCAGGGGGCGTGGAAAACTGTTTTTT
j_gene: TRBJ2-7; abundance: -; v_gene: TRBV4-2; d_gene: TRBD2; CDR3aa: CASSHGLAGGGEQYF; CDR3nt: TGTGCCAGCAGCCACGGACTAGCGGGAGGCGGAGAGCAGTACTTC
j_gene: TRBJ2-2; abundance: -; v_gene: TRBV7-2; d_gene: TRBD1; CDR3aa: CASSPIGTGIGELFF; CDR3nt: TGTGCCAGCAGCCCCATCGGGACAGGGATCGGGGAGCTGTTTTTT
j_gene: TRBJ2-2; abundance: -; v_gene: TRBV11-2; d_gene: -; CDR3aa: CASSLDRGPAGELFF; CDR3nt: TGTGCCAGCAGCTTAGATAGGGGTCCCGCCGGGGAGCTGTTTTTT
j_gene: TRBJ2-3; abundance: many; v_gene: TRBV6-2/TRBV6-3; d_gene: TRBD2; CDR3aa: CASSLTSGSTDTQYF; CDR3nt: TGTGCCAGCAGTTTGACTAGCGGGAGCACAGATACGCAGTATTTT
j_gene: TRBJ1-4; abundance: -; v_gene: TRBV27; d_gene: -; CDR3aa: CASKDRGLGSRGKLFF; CDR3nt: TGTGCCAGCAAAGATCGAGGTCTCGGCAGTCGGGGAAAACTGTTTTTT
j_gene: TRBJ1-1; abundance: few; v_gene: TRBV2; d_gene: -; CDR3aa: CASRVYMNTEAFF; CDR3nt: TGTGCCAGCAGGGTTTACATGAACACTGAAGCTTTCTTT
j_gene: TRBJ1-5; abundance: few; v_gene: TRBV30; d_gene: -; CDR3aa: CAWSVQGQPQHF; CDR3nt: TGTGCCTGGAGTGTACAGGGTCAGCCCCAGCATTTT
j_gene: TRBJ2-7; abundance: -; v_gene: TRBV28; d_gene: -; CDR3aa: CASSSTPREQYF; CDR3nt: TGTGCCAGCAGTTCGACCCCGAGGGAGCAGTACTTC
j_gene: TRBJ1-1; abundance: -; v_gene: TRBV9; d_gene: -; CDR3aa: CASSVAVSGQLNTEAFF; CDR3nt: TGTGCCAGCAGCGTAGCTGTCTCGGGTCAGCTGAACACTGAAGCTTTCTTT
j_gene: TRBJ1-2; abundance: -; v_gene: TRBV9; d_gene: -; CDR3aa: CASSVVGGAGGYTF; CDR3nt: TGTGCCAGCAGCGTAGTCGGGGGGGCAGGTGGCTACACCTTC
j_gene: TRBJ2-7; abundance: -; v_gene: TRBV27; d_gene: TRBD2; CDR3aa: CASSWGLGTEQYF; CDR3nt: TGTGCCAGCAGTTGGGGACTAGGTACCGAGCAGTACTTC
j_gene: TRBJ1-2; abundance: -; v_gene: TRBV14; d_gene: -; CDR3aa: CASSQVVGDRYGYTF; CDR3nt: TGTGCCAGCAGCCAAGTTGTCGGGGATAGGTATGGCTACACCTTC
j_gene: TRBJ2-1; abundance: -; v_gene: TRBV18; d_gene: -; CDR3aa: CASSQTPFDVNEQFF; CDR3nt: TGTGCCAGCTCACAAACACCCTTCGATGTCAATGAGCAGTTCTTC
j_gene: TRBJ2-7; abundance: -; v_gene: TRBV5-1; d_gene: TRBD1; CDR3aa: CASSTGGSGYEQYF; CDR3nt: TGCGCCAGCAGCACAGGGGGTAGCGGCTACGAGCAGTACTTC